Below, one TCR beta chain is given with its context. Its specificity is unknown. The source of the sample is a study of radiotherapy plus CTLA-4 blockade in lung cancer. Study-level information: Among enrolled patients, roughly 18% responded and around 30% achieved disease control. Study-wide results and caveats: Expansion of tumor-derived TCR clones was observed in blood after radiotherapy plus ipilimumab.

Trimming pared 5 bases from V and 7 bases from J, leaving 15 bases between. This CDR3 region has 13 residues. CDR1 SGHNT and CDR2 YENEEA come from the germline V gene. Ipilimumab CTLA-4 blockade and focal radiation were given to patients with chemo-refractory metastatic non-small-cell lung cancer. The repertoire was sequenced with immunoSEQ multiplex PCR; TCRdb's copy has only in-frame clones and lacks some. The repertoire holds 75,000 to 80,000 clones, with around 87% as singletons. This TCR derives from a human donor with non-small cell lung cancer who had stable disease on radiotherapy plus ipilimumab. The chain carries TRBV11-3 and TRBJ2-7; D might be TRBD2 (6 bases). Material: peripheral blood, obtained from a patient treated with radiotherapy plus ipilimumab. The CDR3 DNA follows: TGTGCCAGCAGCCTGCGGGACTCTATGGAGCAGTACTTC. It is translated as CASSLRDSMEQYF. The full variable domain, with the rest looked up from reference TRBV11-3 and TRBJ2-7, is EAGVVQSPRYKIIEKKQPVAFWCNPISGHNTLYWYLQNLGQGPELLIRYENEEAVDDSQLPKDRFSAERLKGVDSTLKIQPAELGDSAVYLCASSLRDSMEQYFGPGTRLTVT.